The entry that follows covers one T cell receptor (beta chain) sequence. The sample originates from a study of blood T cell repertoires in COVID-19. In the study overall: Sample material is recorded as cDNA or gDNA derived from T cells, B-cell-depleted T cells, or PBMCs.

Trimming cost V 0 bases and J 4 bases, with 12 bases left between them. This CDR3 contains 15 residues. Germline V lookup: CDR1 LGHDT, CDR2 YNNKEL (reference sequence). Measured with immunoSEQ multiplex PCR; TCRdb has only the in-frame clones, and not every one. The repertoire holds about 130,000 clones, with roughly 80% as singletons. Source material: PBMCs or T cells enriched from blood (not recorded which). The chain employs TRBV3-1 (or the pseudogene TRBV3-2) and TRBJ1-1; no definite D call. This receptor was taken from a man between 45 and 60 years old who had recovered from COVID-19. In nucleotides, the CDR3 is TGTGCCAGCAGCCAAGATCTCGGGCGGGGCACTGAAGCTTTCTTT. It yields the protein CASSQDLGRGTEAFF.